These 28 T cell receptor beta chains originate from one sample sequenced in a study of shared clonotypes between healthy human individuals. Assay: immunoSEQ multiplex PCR; the TCRdb copy retains only in-frame clones and omits some. The repertoire consists of around 88,000 clones, with around 67% occurring once and the leading ten covering about 42%. The sequenced material came from memory CD8+ T cells sorted from blood. Subset denoted: CD45RO+ cells pooled with CCR7-negative TemRA cells. These receptors were obtained from a man aged 30 to 45 in good health.

The V and J genes are TRBV25-1 and TRBJ2-3; tentatively, D is TRBD1 or TRBD2 (5 bases each). CDR1 MGHDK and CDR2 SYGVNS come from the germline V gene. The CDR3 extends over 17 amino acids. Between the trimmed V and J ends, which lost 2 bases and 2 bases, there was a span of 17 bases. The CDR3 sequence: CASSELQGTAHTDTQYF. In DNA form, the CDR3 reads TGTGCCAGCAGTGAACTTCAAGGGACGGCGCACACAGATACGCAGTATTTT.

The chain couples TRBV7-2 to TRBJ2-1; D might be TRBD1 or TRBD2, each matching 5 bases. Deletions cut 1 base from V and 0 bases from J, with 10 bases between. The CDR3 covers 16 residues. CDR1 is SGHTA and CDR2 is FQGNSA in the germline V gene. DNA for the CDR3: TGTGCCAGCAGCTTAGTGTCAGGGAGCTCCTACAATGAGCAGTTCTTC. It codes for CASSLVSGSSYNEQFF.

Only a few counts were recorded for this clone. The rearrangement links TRBV7-8 to TRBJ2-2; D is unclear. V lost 5 bases to trimming and J lost 6 bases, with 10 bases between them. CDR1 SGHVS and CDR2 FQNEAQ come from the germline V gene. CDR3 length: 13 residues. CDR3 DNA: TGTGCCAGCAGCCCGCCGACTTCCGGGGAGCTGTTTTTT. Amino acid sequence: CASSPPTSGELFF. The entire variable domain, with the rest obtained from reference TRBV7-8 and TRBJ2-2, is as follows: GAGVSQSPRYKVAKRGQDVALRCDPISGHVSLFWYQQALGQGPEFLTYFQNEAQLDKSGLPSDRFFAERPEGSVSTLKIQRTQQEDSAVYLCASSPPTSGELFFGEGSRLTVL.

The chain links TRBV15 to TRBJ2-7; 9 nucleotides match TRBD2. The germline V gene has CDR1 LNHNV and CDR2 YYDKDF (reference sequence). This CDR3 comprises 18 residues. V shed 0 bases and J 7 bases; nucleotides not matched to a gene: 16. The CDR3 DNA follows: TGTGCCACCAGCAGAGATCTACTTGTTAGCGGGGGTACTTTGGAGCAGTACTTC. It is translated as CATSRDLLVSGGTLEQYF.

The chain uses TRBV4-1 and TRBJ2-7; either TRBD1 or TRBD2 may fit D (6 bases each). The length of the CDR3 is 15 residues. Germline values: CDR1 MGHRA, CDR2 YSYEKL. Trimming pared 1 base from V and 3 bases from J, leaving 13 bases between. CDR3 in amino acids: CASSQARGGHYEQYF. Here the CDR3 DNA reads TGCGCCAGCAGCCAAGCCCGAGGGGGGCACTACGAGCAGTACTTC.

This chain uses TRBV27 with TRBJ1-2; D is unclear. Trimming shortened V by 4 bases and J by 1 base, and 10 bases separated the two germline ends. Germline V CDR1 and CDR2: MNHEY, SMNVEV (reference sequence). The CDR3 has 14 residues. The CDR3 DNA sequence: TGTGCCAGCAGTTCGCGACGGAGTAACTATGGCTACACCTTC. It yields the protein CASSSRRSNYGYTF.

There are a few counts of this clone. The rearrangement uses TRBV5-8 and TRBJ1-2; unclear D gene. Trimming left V 0 bases short and J 5 bases short, with 8 bases between. The CDR3 extends over 13 amino acids. Germline V gene sequence: CDR1 SGHTS, CDR2 YDEGEE. Here the CDR3 reads CASSLDGWYGYTF. Here the CDR3 DNA reads TGTGCCAGCAGCTTGGACGGTTGGTATGGCTACACCTTC.

As regards this clone: A far larger clone lies a single base away; this is likely a read error. The rearrangement joins TRBV15 to TRBJ2-4; D not certain. Per germline, CDR1 LNHNV and CDR2 YYDKDF (reference sequence). CDR3 length equals 15 residues. Trimming removed 3 bases at V and 2 bases at J, with 11 bases between. The CDR3 DNA is TGTGCCACCAGCAGCATAGTGCCTTCCAAAAACATTCAGTACTTC. It codes for CATSSIVPSKNIQYF.

This clone was recorded a few times. This sequence joins TRBV6-5 and TRBJ1-2, with D unresolved. V dropped 6 bases and J dropped 2 bases, with 7 bases sitting between them. The CDR3 contains 12 residues. Germline CDR1 reads MNHEY; CDR2 reads SVGAGI. CDR3: CASRGVNYGYTF. In nucleotides, the CDR3 is TGTGCCAGCAGGGGCGTCAACTATGGCTACACCTTC.

The genes are TRBV29-1 and TRBJ1-1; D is unresolved. Per germline, CDR1 SQVTM and CDR2 ANQGSEA. The CDR3 extends over 13 amino acids. V was shortened by 7 bases and J by 2 bases, with 14 bases between the two germline ends. CDR3 DNA sequence: TGCAGCGCCCTCCAGGTTGACAACACTGAAGCTTTCTTT. It codes for CSALQVDNTEAFF.

The chain employs TRBV29-1 and TRBJ2-2, with D perhaps TRBD1 (5 bases). There are 13 residues in the CDR3. Looked up from germline, CDR1 is SQVTM and CDR2 is ANQGSEA. Trimming stripped 5 bases from V and 1 base from J, with 8 bases between. The CDR3 nucleotides are TGCAGCGTTTCGACAGTGAACACCGGGGAGCTGTTTTTT. It encodes CSVSTVNTGELFF.

The chain is built from TRBV7-7 and TRBJ2-7; 12 bases line up with TRBD2. Unmatched junction bases numbered 6, after V lost 4 bases and J lost 5 bases. CDR1 and CDR2 from the germline V gene are SSHAT and FNYEAQ (reference sequence). The CDR3 is made up of 15 amino acids. This CDR3 reads CASSSLAGGSDEQYF. For the CDR3, the DNA is TGTGCCAGCAGCTCCCTAGCGGGAGGGAGCGACGAGCAGTACTTC. Based on the CDR3 plus reference TRBV7-7 and TRBJ2-7, the full variable domain is GAGVSQSPRYKVTKRGQDVTLRCDPISSHATLYWYQQALGQGPEFLTYFNYEAQPDKSGLPSDRFSAERPEGSISTLTIQRTEQRDSAMYRCASSSLAGGSDEQYFGPGTRLTVT.

The rearrangement joins TRBV5-1 to TRBJ2-7; D is unresolved. The CDR3 totals 16 residues. V dropped 3 bases and J dropped 5 bases, with 21 bases sitting between them. Germline V gene lookup returns CDR1 SGHRS and CDR2 YFSETQ. CDR3 residues: CASSYRAHLGRHEQYF. DNA of the CDR3: TGCGCCAGCAGCTACCGGGCTCACTTAGGAAGGCACGAGCAGTACTTC.

V usage is TRBV28 and J usage is TRBJ1-1; 8 nucleotides match TRBD1. Germline trimming cut 2 bases from V and 3 bases from J; bases unmatched to any gene: 2. The germline V gene has CDR1 MDHEN and CDR2 SYDVKM. The CDR3 has 14 amino acids. The CDR3 DNA is TGTGCCAGCAGTTTAGGACAGGGCTACACTGAAGCTTTCTTT. The encoded protein is CASSLGQGYTEAFF. Variable domain in full (rest from reference TRBV28 and TRBJ1-1): DVKVTQSSRYLVKRTGEKVFLECVQDMDHENMFWYRQDPGLGLRLIYFSYDVKMKEKGDIPEGYSVSREKKERFSLILESASTNQTSMYLCASSLGQGYTEAFFGQGTRLTVV.

The V and J genes are TRBV4-3 and TRBJ2-7; 8 nucleotides agree with TRBD2. The CDR3 loop spans 15 amino acids. Per germline, CDR1 LGHNA and CDR2 YSLEER. J gave up 3 bases and V 5 bases, and 9 bases lay outside the gene matches. The CDR3 loop is CASSALPGGHYEQYF. The DNA of the CDR3 is TGCGCCAGCAGCGCCCTTCCGGGAGGGCACTACGAGCAGTACTTC.

Many counts were recorded for this clone. This sequence may be a read error, since a much larger clone differs from it by one base. Other DNA sequences in the same sample also yield this CDR3. This chain connects TRBV6-4 to TRBJ2-1, with 7 bases matching TRBD2. Germline V gene sequence: CDR1 MRHNA, CDR2 SNTAGT. There are 15 residues in the CDR3. Trimming removed 3 bases from V and 0 bases from J; junction bases left unmatched: 2. CDR3 region: CASSEASGSYNEQFF. CDR3 DNA: TGTGCCAGCAGTGAGGCTAGCGGCTCCTACAATGAGCAGTTCTTC.

The chain has TRBV2 and TRBJ2-7; D call uncertain. CDR1 and CDR2 (germline): SNHLY, FYNNEI. Trimming left V 3 bases short and J 5 bases short, with 11 bases between. The CDR3 is made up of 13 amino acids. This CDR3 is CASSDSVSDEQYF. DNA of the CDR3: TGTGCCAGCAGTGATTCCGTGAGCGACGAGCAGTACTTC.

The chain carries TRBV25-1 and TRBJ2-5, with 7 bases matching TRBD1. The V and J ends lost 3 bases and 5 bases, in that order; junction bases with no gene match: 18. Germline CDR1 is MGHDK and CDR2 is SYGVNS. CDR3 length: 18 residues. CDR3 in amino acids: CASSESPPGTALGETQYF. The DNA for the CDR3 is TGTGCCAGCAGTGAGTCCCCTCCAGGGACAGCTTTAGGGGAGACCCAGTACTTC.

The chain combines TRBV9 with TRBJ2-3; D is ambiguous. The CDR3 contains 15 residues. The V and J ends lost 0 bases and 1 base respectively, with 9 bases between them. The germline V gene encodes CDR1 SGDLS and CDR2 YYNGEE. The CDR3 bases are TGTGCCAGCAGCGTAGAAGGCGGTGGCACAGATACGCAGTATTTT. Translated, it gives CASSVEGGGTDTQYF.

The chain uses TRBV10-3 and TRBJ2-1; D possibly corresponds to TRBD1 (6 bases). The CDR3 totals 13 residues. V lost 7 bases and J 5 bases, leaving 12 bases between the germline ends. Germline assignment: CDR1 ENHRY and CDR2 SYGVKD. Written as DNA, the CDR3 is TGTGCCATCACTGGGACACCCAACAATGAGCAGTTCTTC. This gives the protein CAITGTPNNEQFF.

The rearrangement links TRBV21-1 to TRBJ1-2. TRBV21-1 is a pseudogene segment. CDR3 length: 9 residues. CDR3 nucleotide sequence: TGTGCCAGCAACTCGCGGTACACCTTC. Translated: CASNSRYTF.

The V call is TRBV7-9, the J call TRBJ2-2, with D possibly being TRBD2 (5 bases). Germline-derived CDR1 and CDR2 are SEHNR and FQNEAQ (reference sequence). The CDR3 is made up of 15 amino acids. V dropped 1 base and J dropped 6 bases, with 12 bases sitting between them. Here the CDR3 reads CASSLGGERPGELFF. The CDR3 region has the DNA TGTGCCAGCAGCTTAGGTGGGGAGCGACCCGGGGAGCTGTTTTTT.

The CDR3 loop is CASSLQGSDTQYF. CDR3 sequence (DNA): TGTGCCAGCAGCTTACAGGGATCAGATACGCAGTATTTT. V gene TRBV7-2 combines with J gene TRBJ2-3, with a weak D call TRBD1 (5 bases). Trimming removed 2 bases from V and 4 bases from J, with 7 bases in between. CDR3 length: 13 residues. Germline CDR1 is SGHTA and CDR2 is FQGNSA.

V is TRBV4-3 and J is TRBJ1-3; TRBD1 matches at 9 bases. The CDR3 runs 16 residues. The germline V gene has CDR1 LGHNA and CDR2 YSLEER. J gave up 2 bases and V 1 base, and 3 bases lay outside the gene matches. The CDR3 protein is CASSQGTGGPGNTIYF. The CDR3 region has the DNA TGCGCCAGCAGCCAAGGTACAGGGGGCCCTGGAAACACCATATATTTT.

The V gene is TRBV10-3, the J gene TRBJ1-2, with D unclear. Germline-derived CDR1 and CDR2 are ENHRY and SYGVKD. V shed 3 bases and J shed 4 bases, with 6 bases lying between them. CDR3 length: 12 residues. The CDR3 DNA sequence: TGTGCCATCAGTGAATCTGTCTATGGCTACACCTTC. It translates to CAISESVYGYTF.

This rearrangement joins TRBV7-9 to TRBJ2-5; perhaps D is TRBD1 or TRBD2 (5 bases each). The CDR3 is made up of 17 amino acids. V dropped 7 bases and J dropped 0 bases, with 21 bases sitting between them. The germline CDR1 and CDR2 sequences are SEHNR and FQNEAQ (reference sequence). The CDR3 DNA reads as TGTGCCAGCACCCCAGGGAGCTTGGTTAGGGACCAAGAGACCCAGTACTTC. Its translation: CASTPGSLVRDQETQYF. The full variable domain, its missing parts supplied by reference TRBV7-9 and TRBJ2-5, is DTGVSQNPRHKITKRGQNVTFRCDPISEHNRLYWYRQTLGQGPEFLTYFQNEAQLEKSRLLSDRFSAERPKGSFSTLEIQRTEQGDSAMYLCASTPGSLVRDQETQYFGPGTRLLVL.

This chain links TRBV28 with TRBJ2-1; D gene ambiguous. Per the germline V gene, CDR1 is MDHEN and CDR2 is SYDVKM. The V gene lost 5 bases and the J gene lost 14 bases, with 13 bases spanning the gap. The CDR3 is made up of 11 amino acids. The CDR3 spells CASSRVYHKFF. The CDR3 nucleotides are TGTGCCAGCAGTAGGGTATACCATAAGTTCTTC.

For this clone: A far larger clone is a single base away, which makes a read error likely. The J gene is TRBJ2-3, the V gene TRBV13; 9 nucleotides agree with TRBD1. Germline V lookup: CDR1 PRHDT, CDR2 FYEKMQ (reference sequence). The CDR3 is 19 residues long. DNA for the CDR3: TGTGCCAGCAGGACGCTTAGGGTCGGGACAGGGAGGGTTACAGATATGCAGTATTTT. The encoded protein is CASRTLRVGTGRVTDMQYF.